These 8 T cell receptor beta chains came from one sample sequenced in a study of T-cell reconstitution after alpha-beta-depleted transplantation in children. Unique molecular identifiers were incorporated into the prepared TCRbeta library. TCRdb processed the PCR reads anew with MiXCR; each CDR3 protein has one entry. The sample yields 580,000 or so distinct CDR3 sequences, 20% to 25% seen once. Sequencing used PBMCs, mostly from graft donor cells, obtained 360 days after TCRalphabeta/CD19-depleted stem cell transplant. These TCRs come from a boy less than two years old who had a stem cell transplant for acute myeloid leukemia, so the T cells may come from the graft donor.

This clonotype was seen only a few times. The chain has TRBV21-1 and TRBJ1-2; TRBD1 is the table's D call and was not checked against the DNA. TRBV21-1 is a pseudogene segment. This CDR3 spans 12 amino acids. The CDR3 region has the DNA TGTGCCAGCAGGGCCGGGCACCCATACTACACCTTC. Translation gives CASRAGHPYYTF.

This clonotype was seen only a few times. This rearrangement joins TRBV12-3 or TRBV12-4 to TRBJ1-2; TRBD1 might be the D (5 bases). This CDR3 comprises 15 residues. Trimming took off 4 bases at V and 1 base at J, with 13 bases between the two ends. The CDR3 region is CASSSGSGGNYGYTF. Here the CDR3 DNA reads TGTGCCAGCAGTTCCGGGTCGGGGGGTAACTATGGCTACACCTTC.

This clonotype turned up a few times. V and J are TRBV5-6 and TRBJ2-3; D may be TRBD2 (5 bases). The CDR3 length is 17 residues. The V gene's germline CDR1 is SGHDT and CDR2 YYEEEE. Between the trimmed V and J ends, which lost 4 bases and 2 bases, there was a span of 20 bases. The CDR3, as DNA: TGTGCCAGCAGCCCACCGGCCACGACTACCCCCACAGATACGCAGTATTTT. Its translation: CASSPPATTTPTDTQYF.

The table lists this clonotype with a few counts. The chain combines TRBV20-1 with TRBJ2-3; TRBD2 matches at 7 bases. V shed 5 bases, J shed 0 bases, and the junction held 5 bases outside the gene matches. There are 14 residues in the CDR3. Per germline, CDR1 DFQATT and CDR2 SNEGSKA (reference sequence). In DNA, the CDR3 is TGCAGTGCTGAGCGGGGCGGAAGCACAGATACGCAGTATTTT. It is translated as CSAERGGSTDTQYF.

This clonotype was seen repeatedly, ten times or more. The chain has TRBV5-6 and TRBJ2-3, with no clear D. This CDR3 contains 13 residues. Trimming pared 0 bases from V and 6 bases from J, leaving 8 bases between. The V gene's germline CDR1 is SGHDT and CDR2 YYEEEE. DNA of the CDR3: TGTGCCAGCAGCTTGGGACTCCTCGATACGCAGTATTTT. Its translation: CASSLGLLDTQYF.

The rearrangement uses TRBV20-1 and TRBJ1-5; D uncertain. The CDR3 totals 15 residues. CDR1 and CDR2 (germline): DFQATT, SNEGSKA (reference sequence). The V gene lost 0 bases and the J gene lost 0 bases, with 9 bases spanning the gap. Here the CDR3 reads CSARDPTGSNQPQHF. The CDR3 region has the DNA TGCAGTGCTAGAGACCCCACGGGTAGCAATCAGCCCCAGCATTTT.

This chain joins TRBV12-3 or TRBV12-4 and TRBJ2-5; 7 bases line up with TRBD1. V shed 3 bases and J 13 bases; nucleotides not matched to a gene: 5. The CDR3 is 11 amino acids. CDR3 sequence (DNA): TGTGCCAGCAGTTTGAGGGGGCAGGGGTACTTC. It specifies CASSLRGQGYF.

This clonotype was seen at least ten times. J is TRBJ1-1 and V is TRBV20-1, with TRBD1 as a possible D gene (5 bases). V gave up 6 bases and J gave up 0 bases, with 14 bases separating them. CDR3 length equals 14 residues. Germline lookup yields CDR1 DFQATT and CDR2 SNEGSKA (reference sequence). CDR3 sequence reads: CSAPPGGMNTEAFF. CDR3 bases: TGCAGTGCACCTCCGGGGGGAATGAACACTGAAGCTTTCTTT.